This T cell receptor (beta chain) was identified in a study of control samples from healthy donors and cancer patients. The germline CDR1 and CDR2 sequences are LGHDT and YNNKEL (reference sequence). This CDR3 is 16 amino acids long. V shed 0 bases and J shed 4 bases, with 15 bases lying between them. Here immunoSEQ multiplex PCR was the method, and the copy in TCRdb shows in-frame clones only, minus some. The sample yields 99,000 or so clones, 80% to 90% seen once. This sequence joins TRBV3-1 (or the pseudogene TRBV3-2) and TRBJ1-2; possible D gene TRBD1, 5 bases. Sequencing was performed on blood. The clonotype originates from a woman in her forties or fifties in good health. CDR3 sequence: CASSQDNIRGIYGYTF. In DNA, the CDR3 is TGTGCCAGCAGCCAAGATAATATTCGGGGGATCTATGGCTACACCTTC.